The clone carrying this T cell receptor beta chain turned up a few times. These data belong to a study of T cell changes during pregnancy in multiple sclerosis. The assay was immunoSEQ multiplex PCR, and TCRdb's table has in-frame clones only and misses some. The sample holds around 100,000 clones, approximately 90% seen once. With 6 bases removed from V and 0 bases from J, the gap between germline ends came to 12 bases. From germline, CDR1 is MNHEY and CDR2 SMNVEV (reference sequence). The length of the CDR3 is 15 residues. The TCR originated in a female donor with multiple sclerosis, enrolled in a pregnancy study. This chain uses TRBV27 with TRBJ2-4; possible D gene TRBD1, 5 bases. Material: peripheral blood, obtained in the third trimester of pregnancy. The CDR3 nucleotides are TGTGCCAGCAGGATGGACACCCTAGCCAAAAACATTCAGTACTTC. It specifies CASRMDTLAKNIQYF.